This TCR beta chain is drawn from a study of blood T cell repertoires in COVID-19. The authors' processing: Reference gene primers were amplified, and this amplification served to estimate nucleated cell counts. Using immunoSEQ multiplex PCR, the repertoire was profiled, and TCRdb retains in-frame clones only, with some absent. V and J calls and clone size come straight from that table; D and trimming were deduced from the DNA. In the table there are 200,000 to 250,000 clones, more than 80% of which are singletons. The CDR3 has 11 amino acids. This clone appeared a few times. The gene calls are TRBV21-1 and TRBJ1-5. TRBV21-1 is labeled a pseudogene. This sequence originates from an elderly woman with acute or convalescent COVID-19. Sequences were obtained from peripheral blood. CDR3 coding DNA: TGTGCCAGCAGCAGTCTTCGGCCCCAGCATTTT. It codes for CASSSLRPQHF.